This T cell receptor beta chain originates from a study of blood T cell repertoires in COVID-19. Overall study context: T cells, B-cell-depleted T cells, or PBMCs supplied cDNA or gDNA.

Trimming left V 8 bases short and J 0 bases short, with 9 bases between. Germline V gives CDR1 LNHDA, CDR2 SQIVND (reference sequence). The CDR3 covers 13 residues. In the authors' methods: Researchers report that nucleated cell counts were estimated from reference gene primer amplification. Only in-frame clones appear in the TCRdb table, and some are missing; sequencing was by immunoSEQ multiplex PCR. D and trimming were read from the DNA, whereas the V and J calls and clone size are those reported in that table. The sample lists about 180,000 clones; about 86% were seen once. The chain recombines TRBV19 with TRBJ2-3, with TRBD2 as a possible D gene (5 bases). Sequencing used peripheral blood. The sequence was collected from a man in his fifties or sixties with active or convalescent COVID-19. Written as DNA, the CDR3 is TGTGCCAGTCAGCGGAGTAGCACAGATACGCAGTATTTT. Translated: CASQRSSTDTQYF.